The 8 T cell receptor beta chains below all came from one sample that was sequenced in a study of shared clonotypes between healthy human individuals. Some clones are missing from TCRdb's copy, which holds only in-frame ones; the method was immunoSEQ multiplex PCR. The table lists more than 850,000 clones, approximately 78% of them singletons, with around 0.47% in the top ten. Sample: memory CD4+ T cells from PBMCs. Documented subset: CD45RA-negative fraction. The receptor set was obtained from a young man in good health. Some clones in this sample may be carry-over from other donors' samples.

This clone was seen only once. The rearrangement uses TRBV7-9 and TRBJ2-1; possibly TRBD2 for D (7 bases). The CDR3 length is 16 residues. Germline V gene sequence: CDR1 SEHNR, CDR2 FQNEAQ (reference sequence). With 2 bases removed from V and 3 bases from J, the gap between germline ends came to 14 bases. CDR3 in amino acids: CASSLRGGSNYNEQFF. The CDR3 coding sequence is TGTGCCAGCAGCTTAAGGGGGGGAAGCAACTACAATGAGCAGTTCTTC.

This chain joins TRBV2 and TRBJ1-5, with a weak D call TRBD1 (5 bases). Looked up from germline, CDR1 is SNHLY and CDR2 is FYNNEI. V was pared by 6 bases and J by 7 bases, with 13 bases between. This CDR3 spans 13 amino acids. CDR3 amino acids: CASSTNRFQPQHF. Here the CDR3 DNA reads TGTGCCAGCAGCACGAACAGGTTCCAGCCCCAGCATTTT.

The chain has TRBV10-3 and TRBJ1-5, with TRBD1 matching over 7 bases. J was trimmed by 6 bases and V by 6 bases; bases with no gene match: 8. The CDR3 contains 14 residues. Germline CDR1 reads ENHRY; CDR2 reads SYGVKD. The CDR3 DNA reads TGTGCCATCAGGGGGGACAGCCTAGGTCAGCCCCAGCATTTT. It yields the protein CAIRGDSLGQPQHF.

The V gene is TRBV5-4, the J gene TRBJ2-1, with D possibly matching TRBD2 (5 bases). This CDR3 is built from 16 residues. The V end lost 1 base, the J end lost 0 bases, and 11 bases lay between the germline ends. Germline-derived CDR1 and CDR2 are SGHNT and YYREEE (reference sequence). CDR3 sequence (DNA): TGTGCCAGCAGCTTGAAGAGGGATAGCTCCTACAATGAGCAGTTCTTC. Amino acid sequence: CASSLKRDSSYNEQFF. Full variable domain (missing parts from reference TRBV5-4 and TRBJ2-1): ETGVTQSPTHLIKTRGQQVTLRCSSQSGHNTVSWYQQALGQGPQFIFQYYREEENGRGNFPPRFSGLQFPNYSSELNVNALELDDSALYLCASSLKRDSSYNEQFFGPGTRLTVL.

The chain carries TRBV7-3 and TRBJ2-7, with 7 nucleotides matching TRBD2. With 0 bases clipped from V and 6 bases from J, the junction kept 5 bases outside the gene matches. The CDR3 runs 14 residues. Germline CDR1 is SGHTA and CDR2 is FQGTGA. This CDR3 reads CASSLTGGSSEQYF. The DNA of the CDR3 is TGTGCCAGCAGCTTAACGGGCGGGAGTTCCGAGCAGTACTTC. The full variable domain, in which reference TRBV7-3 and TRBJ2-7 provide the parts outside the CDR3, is GAGVSQTPSNKVTEKGKYVELRCDPISGHTALYWYRQSLGQGPEFLIYFQGTGAADDSGLPNDRFFAVRPEGSVSTLKIQRTERGDSAVYLCASSLTGGSSEQYFGPGTRLTVT.

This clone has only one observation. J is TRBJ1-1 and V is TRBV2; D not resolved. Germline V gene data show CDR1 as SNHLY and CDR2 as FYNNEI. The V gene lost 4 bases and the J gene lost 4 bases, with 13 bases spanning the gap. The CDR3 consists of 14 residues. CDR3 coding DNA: TGTGCCAGCAGTGCAACCTTGATGGCCACTGAAGCTTTCTTT. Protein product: CASSATLMATEAFF.

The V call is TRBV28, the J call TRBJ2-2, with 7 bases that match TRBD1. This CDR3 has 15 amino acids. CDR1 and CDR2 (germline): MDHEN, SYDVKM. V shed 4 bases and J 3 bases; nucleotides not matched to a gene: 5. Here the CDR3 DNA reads TGTGCCAGCAGTTCCATCAGGGGGTACACCGGGGAGCTGTTTTTT. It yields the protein CASSSIRGYTGELFF.

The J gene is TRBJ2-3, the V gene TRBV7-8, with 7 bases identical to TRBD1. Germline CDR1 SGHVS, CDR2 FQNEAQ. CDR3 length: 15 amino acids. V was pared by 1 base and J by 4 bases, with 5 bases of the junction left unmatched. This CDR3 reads CASSLGDRVSDTQYF. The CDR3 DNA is TGTGCCAGCAGCTTAGGAGACAGGGTTTCAGATACGCAGTATTTT. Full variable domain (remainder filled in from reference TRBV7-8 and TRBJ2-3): GAGVSQSPRYKVAKRGQDVALRCDPISGHVSLFWYQQALGQGPEFLTYFQNEAQLDKSGLPSDRFFAERPEGSVSTLKIQRTQQEDSAVYLCASSLGDRVSDTQYFGPGTRLTVL.